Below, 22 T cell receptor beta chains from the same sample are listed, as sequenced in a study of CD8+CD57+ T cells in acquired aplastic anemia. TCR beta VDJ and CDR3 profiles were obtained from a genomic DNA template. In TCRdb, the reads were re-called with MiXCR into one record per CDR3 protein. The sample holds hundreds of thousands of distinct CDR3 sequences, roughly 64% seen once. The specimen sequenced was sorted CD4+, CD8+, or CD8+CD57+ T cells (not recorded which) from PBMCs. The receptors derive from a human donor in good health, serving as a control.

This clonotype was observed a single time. In DNA, the CDR3 is TGCAGCGTTTCCCCGGTGGAGGGCTACACCTTC. Its protein is CSVSPVEGYTF. The gene calls are TRBV29-1 and TRBJ1-2; D remains unclear. CDR1 SQVTM and CDR2 ANQGSEA come from the germline V gene. The CDR3 spans 11 residues. Trimming cost V 5 bases and J 8 bases, with 12 bases left between them.

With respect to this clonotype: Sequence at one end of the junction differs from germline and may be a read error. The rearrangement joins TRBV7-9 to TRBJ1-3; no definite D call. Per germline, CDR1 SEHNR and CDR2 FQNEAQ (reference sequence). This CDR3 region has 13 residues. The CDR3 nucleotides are TGTGCCAGCAGCCTCGACACTGGAAACACCATAGATTTT. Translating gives CASSLDTGNTIDF.

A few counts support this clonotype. The CDR3 DNA follows: TGTGCCTGGAGCCCTACTTACGGACTAGCGGTCATCAATGAGCAGTTCTTC. It codes for CAWSPTYGLAVINEQFF. V gene TRBV30 combines with J gene TRBJ2-1; 10 bases are shared with TRBD2. The ends lost 3 bases at V and 6 bases at J; junction bases unmatched: 14. The CDR3 sequence is 17 residues long. Germline lookup yields CDR1 GTSNPN and CDR2 SVGIG (reference sequence).

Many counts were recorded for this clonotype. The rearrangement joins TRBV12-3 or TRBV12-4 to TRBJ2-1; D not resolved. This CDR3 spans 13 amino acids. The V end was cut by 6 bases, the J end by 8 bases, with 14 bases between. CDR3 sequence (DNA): TGTGCCAGCAGGAATGCTAGGATGGATGAGCAGTTCTTC. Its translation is CASRNARMDEQFF.

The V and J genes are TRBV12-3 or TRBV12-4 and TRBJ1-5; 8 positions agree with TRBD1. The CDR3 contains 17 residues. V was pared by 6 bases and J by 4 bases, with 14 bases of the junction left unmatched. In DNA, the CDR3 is TGTGCCAGCAGATCATCCCAGGGGGCATCCCTGAATCAGCCCCAGCATTTT. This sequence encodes CASRSSQGASLNQPQHF.

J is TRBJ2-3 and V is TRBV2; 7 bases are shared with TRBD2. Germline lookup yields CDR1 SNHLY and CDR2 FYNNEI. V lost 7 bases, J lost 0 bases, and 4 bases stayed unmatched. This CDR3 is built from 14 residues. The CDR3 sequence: CASTAGDSTDTQYF. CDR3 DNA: TGTGCCAGCACGGCGGGGGATAGCACAGATACGCAGTATTTT.

In DNA form, the CDR3 reads TGCGCCAGCAGCCATTTGCAGGGGCCTGGGACCCAGTACTTC. It is translated as CASSHLQGPGTQYF. The chain links TRBV5-1 to TRBJ2-5; maybe TRBD1 (6 bases). Trimming removed 4 bases at V and 7 bases at J, with 17 bases between. The CDR3 extends over 14 amino acids. Per germline, CDR1 SGHRS and CDR2 YFSETQ.

For the CDR3, the DNA is TGTGCCAGCAGCGCCTCTCCTACCAGACGGAACACCGGGGAGCTGTTTTTT. It encodes CASSASPTRRNTGELFF. This chain joins TRBV9 and TRBJ2-2; D gene uncertain. V was pared by 3 bases and J by 1 base, with 16 bases between. In germline, CDR1 is SGDLS, CDR2 YYNGEE. The length of the CDR3 is 17 residues.

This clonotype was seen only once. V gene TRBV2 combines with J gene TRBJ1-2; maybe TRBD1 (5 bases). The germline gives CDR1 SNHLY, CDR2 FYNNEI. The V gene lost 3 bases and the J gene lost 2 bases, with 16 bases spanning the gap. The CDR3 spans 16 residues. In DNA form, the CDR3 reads TGTGCCAGCAGTGACCAGGGAAGTAACGTGAACTATGGCTACACCTTC. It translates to CASSDQGSNVNYGYTF.

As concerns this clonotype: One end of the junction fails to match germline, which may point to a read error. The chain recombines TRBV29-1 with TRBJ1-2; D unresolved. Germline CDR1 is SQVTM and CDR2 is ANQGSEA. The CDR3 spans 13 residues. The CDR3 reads CTSSSTGSYGYTF. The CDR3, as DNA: TGTACCAGCAGCTCGACGGGCAGCTATGGCTACACCTTC.

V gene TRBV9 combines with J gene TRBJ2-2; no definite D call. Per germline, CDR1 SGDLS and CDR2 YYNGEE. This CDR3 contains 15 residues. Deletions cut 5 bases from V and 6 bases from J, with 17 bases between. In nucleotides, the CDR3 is TGTGCCAGCAGTTCGCGGCCAACTAACGCCGGGGAGCTGTTTTTT. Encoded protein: CASSSRPTNAGELFF.

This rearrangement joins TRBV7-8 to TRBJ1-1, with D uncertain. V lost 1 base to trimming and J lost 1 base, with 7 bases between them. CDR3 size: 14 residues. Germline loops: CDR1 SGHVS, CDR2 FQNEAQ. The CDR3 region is CASSLVSGNTEAFF. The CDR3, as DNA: TGTGCCAGCAGCTTAGTGTCGGGGAACACTGAAGCTTTCTTT.

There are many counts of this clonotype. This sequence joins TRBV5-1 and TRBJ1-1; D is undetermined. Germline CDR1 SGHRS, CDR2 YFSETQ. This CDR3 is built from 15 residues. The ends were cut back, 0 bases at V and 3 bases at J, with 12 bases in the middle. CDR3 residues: CASSLDFGRDTEAFF. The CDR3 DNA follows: TGCGCCAGCAGCTTGGACTTCGGGAGAGACACTGAAGCTTTCTTT. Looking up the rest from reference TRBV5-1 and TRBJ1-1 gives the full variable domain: KAGVTQTPRYLIKTRGQQVTLSCSPISGHRSVSWYQQTPGQGLQFLFEYFSETQRNKGNFPGRFSGRQFSNSRSEMNVSTLELGDSALYLCASSLDFGRDTEAFFGQGTRLTVV.

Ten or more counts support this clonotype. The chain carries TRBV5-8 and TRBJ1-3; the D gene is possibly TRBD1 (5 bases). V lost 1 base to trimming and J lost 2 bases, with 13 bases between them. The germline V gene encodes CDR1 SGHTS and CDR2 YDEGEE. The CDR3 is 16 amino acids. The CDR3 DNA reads TGTGCCAGCAGCTTGCAGGGCCTTTTGGCTGGAAACACCATATATTTT. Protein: CASSLQGLLAGNTIYF.

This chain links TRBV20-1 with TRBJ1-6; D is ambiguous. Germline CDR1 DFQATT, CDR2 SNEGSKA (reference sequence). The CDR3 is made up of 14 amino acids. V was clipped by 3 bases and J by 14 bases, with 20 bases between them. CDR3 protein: CSASGEGCKTSLHF. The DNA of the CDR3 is TGCAGTGCTAGCGGGGAAGGGTGCAAGACATCCCTCCACTTT.

Here the CDR3 DNA reads TGTGCCAGCTCCCGAGGTTCGGGGGGACATCAGCCCCAGCATTTT. This gives the protein CASSRGSGGHQPQHF. The chain couples TRBV12-3 or TRBV12-4 to TRBJ1-5; D might be TRBD1 (5 bases). V dropped 8 bases and J dropped 5 bases, with 19 bases sitting between them. This CDR3 contains 15 residues.

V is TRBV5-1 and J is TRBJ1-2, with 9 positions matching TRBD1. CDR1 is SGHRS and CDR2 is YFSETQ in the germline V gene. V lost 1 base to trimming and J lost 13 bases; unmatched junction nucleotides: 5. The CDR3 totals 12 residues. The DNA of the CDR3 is TGCGCCAGCAGCTTGCGGGACAGGGTCACCACCTTC. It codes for CASSLRDRVTTF. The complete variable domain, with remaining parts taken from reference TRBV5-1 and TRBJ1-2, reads KAGVTQTPRYLIKTRGQQVTLSCSPISGHRSVSWYQQTPGQGLQFLFEYFSETQRNKGNFPGRFSGRQFSNSRSEMNVSTLELGDSALYLCASSLRDRVTTFGSGTRLTVV.

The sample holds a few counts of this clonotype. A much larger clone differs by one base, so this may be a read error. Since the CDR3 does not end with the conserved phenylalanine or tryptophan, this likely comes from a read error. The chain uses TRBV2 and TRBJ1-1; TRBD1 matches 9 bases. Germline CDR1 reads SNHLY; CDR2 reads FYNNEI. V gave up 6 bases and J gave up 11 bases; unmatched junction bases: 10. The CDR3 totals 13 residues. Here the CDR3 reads CASRDTGGLIAFL. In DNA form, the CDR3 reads TGTGCCAGCAGGGATACAGGGGGCCTTATTGCTTTCCTT.

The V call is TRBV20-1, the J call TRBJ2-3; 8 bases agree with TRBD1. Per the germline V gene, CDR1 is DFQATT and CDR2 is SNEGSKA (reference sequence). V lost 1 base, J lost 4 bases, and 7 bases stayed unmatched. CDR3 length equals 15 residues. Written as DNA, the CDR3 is TGCAGTGCTAGAGGTCAGGGGGCGCGAGCAGATACGCAGTATTTT. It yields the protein CSARGQGARADTQYF.

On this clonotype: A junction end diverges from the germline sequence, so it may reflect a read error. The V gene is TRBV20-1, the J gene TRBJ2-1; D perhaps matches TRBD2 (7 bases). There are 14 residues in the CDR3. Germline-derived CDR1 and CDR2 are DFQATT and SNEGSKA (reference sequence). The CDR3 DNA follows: TGTAGTGCTAGAGTTCGCGGGGGCGATTATGAGCAGTTCTTC. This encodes CSARVRGGDYEQFF.

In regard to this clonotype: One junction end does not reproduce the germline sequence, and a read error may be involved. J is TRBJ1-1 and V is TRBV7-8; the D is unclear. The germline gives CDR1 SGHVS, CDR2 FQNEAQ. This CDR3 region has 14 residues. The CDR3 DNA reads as TGCGCCAGCAGCCAAGATCCAAGGATTACTGAAGCTTTCTTT. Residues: CASSQDPRITEAFF.

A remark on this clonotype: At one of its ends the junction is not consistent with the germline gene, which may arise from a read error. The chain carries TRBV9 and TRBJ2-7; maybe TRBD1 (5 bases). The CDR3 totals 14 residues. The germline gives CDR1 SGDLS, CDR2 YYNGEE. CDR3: CASSVQDTSGANDF. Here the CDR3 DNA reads TGTGCCAGCAGCGTCCAGGACACCTCTGGGGCCAACGACTTC.